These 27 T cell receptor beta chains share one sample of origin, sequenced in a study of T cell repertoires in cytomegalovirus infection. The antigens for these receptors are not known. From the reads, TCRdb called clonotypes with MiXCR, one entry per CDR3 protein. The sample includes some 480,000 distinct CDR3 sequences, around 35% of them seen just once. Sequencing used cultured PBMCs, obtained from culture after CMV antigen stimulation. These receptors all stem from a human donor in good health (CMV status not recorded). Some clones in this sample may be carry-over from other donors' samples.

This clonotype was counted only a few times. The CDR3 DNA reads as TGCGCCAGCAGCCTAGGCGTGGGACTAGCGGGACGAGAGACCCAGTACTTC. Translation gives CASSLGVGLAGRETQYF. The rearrangement uses TRBV5-1 and TRBJ2-5; 13 bases align to TRBD2. The CDR3 is made up of 17 amino acids. The junction had 10 bases not matched to a gene; V was cut back by 4 bases and J by 4 bases. CDR1 is SGHRS, CDR2 YFSETQ, per germline.

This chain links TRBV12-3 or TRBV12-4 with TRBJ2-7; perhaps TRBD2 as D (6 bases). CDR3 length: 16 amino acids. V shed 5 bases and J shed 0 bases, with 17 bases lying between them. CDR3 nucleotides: TGTGCCAGCAGTCGAGTAGGGTTGCGGGGCTCCTACGAGCAGTACTTC. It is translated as CASSRVGLRGSYEQYF.

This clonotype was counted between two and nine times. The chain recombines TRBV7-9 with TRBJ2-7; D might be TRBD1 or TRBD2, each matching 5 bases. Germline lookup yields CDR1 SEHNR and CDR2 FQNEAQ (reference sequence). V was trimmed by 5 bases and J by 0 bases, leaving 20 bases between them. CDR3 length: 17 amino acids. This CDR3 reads CASSRSSGTVLSYEQYF. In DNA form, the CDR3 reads TGTGCCAGCAGCCGTTCATCCGGGACGGTGCTCTCCTACGAGCAGTACTTC.

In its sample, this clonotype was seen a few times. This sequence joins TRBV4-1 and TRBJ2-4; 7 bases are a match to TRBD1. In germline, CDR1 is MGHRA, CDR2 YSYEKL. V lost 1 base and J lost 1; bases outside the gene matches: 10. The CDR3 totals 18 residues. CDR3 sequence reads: CASSQVGKGRGAKNIQYF. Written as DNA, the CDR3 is TGCGCCAGCAGCCAAGTAGGGAAGGGCAGGGGGGCCAAAAACATTCAGTACTTC.

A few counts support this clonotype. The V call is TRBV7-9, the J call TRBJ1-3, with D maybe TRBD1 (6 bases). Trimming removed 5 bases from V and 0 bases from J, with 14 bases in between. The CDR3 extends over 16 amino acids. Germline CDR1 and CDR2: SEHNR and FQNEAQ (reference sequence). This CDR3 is CASSTNREPSGNTIYF. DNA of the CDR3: TGTGCCAGCAGCACTAACAGGGAGCCCTCTGGAAACACCATATATTTT. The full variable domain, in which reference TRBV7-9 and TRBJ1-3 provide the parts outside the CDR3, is DTGVSQNPRHKITKRGQNVTFRCDPISEHNRLYWYRQTLGQGPEFLTYFQNEAQLEKSRLLSDRFSAERPKGSFSTLEIQRTEQGDSAMYLCASSTNREPSGNTIYFGEGSWLTVV.

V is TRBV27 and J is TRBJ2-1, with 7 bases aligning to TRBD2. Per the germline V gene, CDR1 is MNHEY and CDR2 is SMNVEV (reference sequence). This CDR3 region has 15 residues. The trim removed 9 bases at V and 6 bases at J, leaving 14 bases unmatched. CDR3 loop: CASKERETLVNEQFF. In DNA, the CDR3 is TGTGCCAGTAAGGAGCGGGAAACTTTGGTCAATGAGCAGTTCTTC.

Written as DNA, the CDR3 is TGTGCCAGCAGTTTACCAAAGGACAGGGTTGGTTACGAGCAGTACTTC. Amino acid sequence: CASSLPKDRVGYEQYF. The chain recombines TRBV28 with TRBJ2-7; TRBD1 aligns across 8 bases. The CDR3 length is 16 residues. Per germline, CDR1 MDHEN and CDR2 SYDVKM. V was clipped by 2 bases and J by 4 bases; unmatched bases: 10. The full variable domain, with the rest looked up from reference TRBV28 and TRBJ2-7, is DVKVTQSSRYLVKRTGEKVFLECVQDMDHENMFWYRQDPGLGLRLIYFSYDVKMKEKGDIPEGYSVSREKKERFSLILESASTNQTSMYLCASSLPKDRVGYEQYFGPGTRLTVT.

CDR3 nucleotide sequence: TGCAGTGCTACGCAACACCGGATAGGAACGAAGCCCTATGGCTACACCTTC. Its protein product is CSATQHRIGTKPYGYTF. The V gene is TRBV20-1, the J gene TRBJ1-2; D gene unclear. V lost 4 bases and J lost 4, with 25 bases in between. CDR1 and CDR2 from the germline V gene are DFQATT and SNEGSKA (reference sequence). CDR3 length: 17 amino acids.

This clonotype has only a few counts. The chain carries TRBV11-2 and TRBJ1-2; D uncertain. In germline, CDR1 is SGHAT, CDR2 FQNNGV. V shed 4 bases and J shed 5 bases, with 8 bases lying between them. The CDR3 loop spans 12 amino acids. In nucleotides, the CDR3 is TGTGCCAGCAGCTCGGAACGGTATGGCTACACCTTC. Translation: CASSSERYGYTF.

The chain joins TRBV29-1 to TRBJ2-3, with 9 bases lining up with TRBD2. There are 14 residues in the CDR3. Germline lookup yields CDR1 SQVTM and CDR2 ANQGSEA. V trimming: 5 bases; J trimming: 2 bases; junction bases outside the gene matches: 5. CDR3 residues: CSVSRLADTDTQYF. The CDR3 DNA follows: TGCAGCGTTTCTCGACTAGCGGACACAGATACGCAGTATTTT.

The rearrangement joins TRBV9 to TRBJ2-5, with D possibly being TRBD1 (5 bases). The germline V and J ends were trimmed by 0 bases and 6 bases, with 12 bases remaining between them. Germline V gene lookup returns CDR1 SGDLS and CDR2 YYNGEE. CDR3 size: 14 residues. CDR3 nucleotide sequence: TGTGCCAGCAGCGTAGGTGTAGGGGTACAGACCCAGTACTTC. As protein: CASSVGVGVQTQYF.

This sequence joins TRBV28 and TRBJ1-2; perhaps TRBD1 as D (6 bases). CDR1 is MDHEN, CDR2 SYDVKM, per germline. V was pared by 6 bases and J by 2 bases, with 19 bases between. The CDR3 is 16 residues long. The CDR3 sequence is CASSHRGTPVNYGYTF. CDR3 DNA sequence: TGTGCCAGCAGCCACCGGGGGACACCGGTGAACTATGGCTACACCTTC.

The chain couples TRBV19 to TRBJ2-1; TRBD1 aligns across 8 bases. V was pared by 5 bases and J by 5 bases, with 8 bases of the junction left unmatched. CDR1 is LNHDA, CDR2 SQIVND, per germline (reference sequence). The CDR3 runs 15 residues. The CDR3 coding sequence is TGTGCCAGTAGTGTTCCACAGGGGGGAAACAATGAGCAGTTCTTC. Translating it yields CASSVPQGGNNEQFF.

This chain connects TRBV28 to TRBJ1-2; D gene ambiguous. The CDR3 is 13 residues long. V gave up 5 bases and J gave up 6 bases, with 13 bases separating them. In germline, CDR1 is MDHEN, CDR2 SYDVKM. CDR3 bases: TGTGCCAGCAGTGGAACGAGGGCGGATGGCTACACCTTC. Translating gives CASSGTRADGYTF.

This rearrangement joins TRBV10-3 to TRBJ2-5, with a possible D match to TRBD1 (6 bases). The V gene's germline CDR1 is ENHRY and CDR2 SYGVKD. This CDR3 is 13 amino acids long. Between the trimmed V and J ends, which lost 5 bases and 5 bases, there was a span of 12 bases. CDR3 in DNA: TGTGCCATCAGTCCCCAGGGGCTGGAGACCCAGTACTTC. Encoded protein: CAISPQGLETQYF.

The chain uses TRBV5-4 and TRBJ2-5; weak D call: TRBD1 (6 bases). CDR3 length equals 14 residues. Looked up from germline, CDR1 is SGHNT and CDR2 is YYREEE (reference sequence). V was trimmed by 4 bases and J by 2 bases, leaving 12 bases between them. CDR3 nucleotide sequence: TGTGCCAGCAGCCGACAGGACCCTCAAGAGACCCAGTACTTC. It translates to CASSRQDPQETQYF. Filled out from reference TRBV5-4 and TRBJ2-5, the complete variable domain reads ETGVTQSPTHLIKTRGQQVTLRCSSQSGHNTVSWYQQALGQGPQFIFQYYREEENGRGNFPPRFSGLQFPNYSSELNVNALELDDSALYLCASSRQDPQETQYFGPGTRLLVL.

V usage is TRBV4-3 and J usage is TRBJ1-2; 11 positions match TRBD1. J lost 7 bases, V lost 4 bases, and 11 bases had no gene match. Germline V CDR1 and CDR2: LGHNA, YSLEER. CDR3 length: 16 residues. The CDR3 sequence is CASSPTGTGGVGGYTF. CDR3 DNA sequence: TGCGCCAGCAGCCCCACCGGGACAGGGGGGGTGGGTGGCTACACCTTC.

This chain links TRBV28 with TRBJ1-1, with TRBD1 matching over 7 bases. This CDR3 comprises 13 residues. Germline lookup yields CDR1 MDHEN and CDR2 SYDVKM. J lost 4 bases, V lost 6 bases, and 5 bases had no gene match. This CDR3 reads CASRAGGGTEAFF. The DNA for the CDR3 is TGTGCCAGCAGGGCAGGGGGTGGCACTGAAGCTTTCTTT.

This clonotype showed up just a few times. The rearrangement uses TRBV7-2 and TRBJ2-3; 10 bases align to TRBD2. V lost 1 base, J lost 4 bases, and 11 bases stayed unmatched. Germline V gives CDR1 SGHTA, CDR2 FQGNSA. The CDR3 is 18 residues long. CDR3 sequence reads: CASSLGLGLAWEADTQYF. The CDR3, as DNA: TGTGCCAGCAGCTTAGGACTGGGACTAGCGTGGGAGGCAGATACGCAGTATTTT.

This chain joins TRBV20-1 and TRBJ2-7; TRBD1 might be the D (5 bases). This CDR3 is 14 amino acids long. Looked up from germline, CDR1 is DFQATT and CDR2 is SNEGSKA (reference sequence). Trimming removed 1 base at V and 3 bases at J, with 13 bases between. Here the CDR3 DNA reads TGCAGTGCTAGAGGCAGGGTGATAATCTACGAGCAGTACTTC. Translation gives CSARGRVIIYEQYF.

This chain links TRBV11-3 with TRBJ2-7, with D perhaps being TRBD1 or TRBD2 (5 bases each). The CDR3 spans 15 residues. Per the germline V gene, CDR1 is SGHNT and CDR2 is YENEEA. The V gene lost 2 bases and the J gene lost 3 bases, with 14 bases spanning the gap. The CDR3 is CASSLRGWGDYEQYV. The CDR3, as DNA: TGTGCCAGCAGCTTAAGGGGATGGGGAGACTACGAGCAGTACGTC.

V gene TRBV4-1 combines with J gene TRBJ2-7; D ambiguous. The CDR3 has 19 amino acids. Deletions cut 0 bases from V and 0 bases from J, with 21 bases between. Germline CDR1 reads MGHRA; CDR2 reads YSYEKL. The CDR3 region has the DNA TGCGCCAGCAGCCAAGATTCGGAGTCAGGCAGCGTTAGCTCCTACGAGCAGTACTTC. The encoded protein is CASSQDSESGSVSSYEQYF.

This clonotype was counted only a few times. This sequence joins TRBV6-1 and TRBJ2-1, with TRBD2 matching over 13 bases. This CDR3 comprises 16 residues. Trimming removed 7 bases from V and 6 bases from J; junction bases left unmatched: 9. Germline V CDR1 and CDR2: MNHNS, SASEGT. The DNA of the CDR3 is TGTGCCAGCACAATAAAACTAGCGGGAGGGGGCAATGAGCAGTTCTTC. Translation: CASTIKLAGGGNEQFF.

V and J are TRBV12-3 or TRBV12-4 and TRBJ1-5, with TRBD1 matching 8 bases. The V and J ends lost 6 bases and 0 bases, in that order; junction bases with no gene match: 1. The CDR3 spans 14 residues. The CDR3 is CASRGQDSNQPQHF. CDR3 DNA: TGTGCCAGCAGGGGACAGGATAGCAATCAGCCCCAGCATTTT.

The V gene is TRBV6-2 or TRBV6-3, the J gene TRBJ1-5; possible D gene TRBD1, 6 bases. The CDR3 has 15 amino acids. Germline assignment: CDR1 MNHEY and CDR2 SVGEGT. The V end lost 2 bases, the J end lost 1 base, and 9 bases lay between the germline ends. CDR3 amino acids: CASSYGGLSNQPQHF. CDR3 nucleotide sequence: TGTGCCAGCAGTTACGGGGGCTTAAGCAATCAGCCCCAGCATTTT.

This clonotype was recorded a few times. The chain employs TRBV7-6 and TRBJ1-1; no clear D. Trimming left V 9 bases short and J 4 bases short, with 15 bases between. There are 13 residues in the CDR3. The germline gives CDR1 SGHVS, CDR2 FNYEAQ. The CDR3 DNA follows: TGTGCCAGTTCGGACGGTCGGGCCACTGAAGCTTTCTTT. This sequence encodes CASSDGRATEAFF.

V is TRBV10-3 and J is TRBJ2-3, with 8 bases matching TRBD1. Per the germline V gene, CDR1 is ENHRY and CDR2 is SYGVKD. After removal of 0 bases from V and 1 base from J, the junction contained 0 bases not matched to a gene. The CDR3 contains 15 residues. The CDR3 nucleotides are TGTGCCATCAGTGAGTCGGGACAGGGCACAGATACGCAGTATTTT. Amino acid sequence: CAISESGQGTDTQYF.